Below are 28 T cell receptor beta chains sequenced from a single sample in a study of shared clonotypes between healthy human individuals. Naive CD8 cells were CD45RO-negative, positively selected for CCR7, excluding terminally differentiated effector memory CD45RA+ cells. TCRdb's table, derived via immunoSEQ multiplex PCR, lists solely in-frame clones and lacks some. The data show approximately 740,000 clones, nearly 95% seen once. Sequencing input: naive CD8+ T cells sorted from blood. Receptors were obtained from a man younger than 40 in good health.

With regard to this clone: Since a much larger clone is just one base distant, this may be a read error. J is TRBJ2-7 and V is TRBV6-5, with TRBD1 identical over 7 bases. This CDR3 spans 12 amino acids. Looked up from germline, CDR1 is MNHEY and CDR2 is SVGAGI. Losses at the gene ends were 6 bases for V and 2 bases for J; bases not matched to a gene: 1. CDR3 DNA: TGTGCCAGCAGGGGGACAGCCTACGAGCAGTACTTC. Protein product: CASRGTAYEQYF.

The CDR3 DNA follows: TGTGCCAGTAGCCCAGAGGGGACAGGGGGCTTAGAGCAGTACTTC. It specifies CASSPEGTGGLEQYF. This rearrangement joins TRBV19 to TRBJ2-7; 12 bases agree with TRBD1. Germline V CDR1 and CDR2: LNHDA, SQIVND (reference sequence). This CDR3 contains 15 residues. V lost 6 bases, J lost 7 bases, and 10 bases stayed unmatched.

The chain recombines TRBV13 with TRBJ2-1; no reliable D call. This CDR3 comprises 12 residues. Germline CDR1 reads PRHDT; CDR2 reads FYEKMQ (reference sequence). Trimming left V 5 bases short and J 9 bases short, with 11 bases between. The CDR3 here is CASSTRGVEQFF. The CDR3 bases are TGTGCCAGCAGCACACGAGGAGTTGAGCAGTTCTTC.

A word on this clone: Other DNA sequences in the same sample also yield this CDR3. The genes are TRBV28 and TRBJ2-7; D gene uncertain. V was pared by 7 bases and J by 4 bases, with 8 bases between. Germline CDR1 MDHEN, CDR2 SYDVKM. This CDR3 spans 11 amino acids. For the CDR3, the DNA is TGTGCCAGCACAGGTGGGTACGAGCAGTACTTC. Protein product: CASTGGYEQYF.

The chain carries TRBV11-2 and TRBJ2-2; TRBD1 matches 7 bases. The CDR3 consists of 17 residues. Germline V gene lookup returns CDR1 SGHAT and CDR2 FQNNGV. J gave up 0 bases and V 7 bases, and 11 bases lay outside the gene matches. For the CDR3, the DNA is TGTGCCAGCATAAGCACAGGGGCGAAGACGAACACCGGGGAGCTGTTTTTT. This sequence encodes CASISTGAKTNTGELFF.

V and J are TRBV2 and TRBJ2-7; TRBD2 matches 7 bases. Per the germline V gene, CDR1 is SNHLY and CDR2 is FYNNEI. This CDR3 is 13 amino acids long. Germline trimming cut 8 bases from V and 0 bases from J; bases unmatched to any gene: 4. The CDR3 coding sequence is TGTGCCAGCGTGGCGGGAGACTCCTACGAGCAGTACTTC. This gives the protein CASVAGDSYEQYF. Looking up the rest from reference TRBV2 and TRBJ2-7 gives the full variable domain: EPEVTQTPSHQVTQMGQEVILRCVPISNHLYFYWYRQILGQKVEFLVSFYNNEISEKSEIFDDQFSVERPDGSNFTLKIRSTKLEDSAMYFCASVAGDSYEQYFGPGTRLTVT.

The rearrangement uses TRBV11-2 and TRBJ2-3; TRBD2 agrees at 9 bases. The length of the CDR3 is 16 residues. CDR1 is SGHAT, CDR2 FQNNGV, per germline. V trimming: 3 bases; J trimming: 5 bases; junction bases outside the gene matches: 9. In nucleotides, the CDR3 is TGTGCCAGCAGCTTCTGGTTAGCGGGGGAGGGAGATACGCAGTATTTT. Encoded protein: CASSFWLAGEGDTQYF.

V is TRBV21-1 and J is TRBJ2-7. TRBV21-1 has pseudogene status. CDR3 length equals 14 residues. This CDR3 reads CASSKVGRKSEQYF. CDR3 bases: TGTGCCAGCAGCAAAGTGGGTCGGAAATCGGAGCAGTACTTC.

This chain connects TRBV7-6 to TRBJ1-2, with 8 positions matching TRBD1. The germline CDR1 and CDR2 sequences are SGHVS and FNYEAQ. J lost 4 bases, V lost 5 bases, and 18 bases had no gene match. This CDR3 has 18 amino acids. The CDR3 reads CASSNVRDRPDRTYGYTF. CDR3 nucleotide sequence: TGTGCCAGCAGCAACGTCCGGGACAGGCCCGACCGTACCTATGGCTACACCTTC.

This chain links TRBV4-3 with TRBJ1-2; D remains ambiguous. This CDR3 region has 13 residues. Trimming took off 5 bases at V and 7 bases at J, with 14 bases between the two ends. CDR1 LGHNA and CDR2 YSLEER come from the germline V gene. In DNA form, the CDR3 reads TGCGCCAGCAGCTTGTACGTGGGGTCTGGCTACACCTTC. Translation: CASSLYVGSGYTF.

At least ten counts were recorded for this clone. The V gene is TRBV14, the J gene TRBJ2-1; no firm D call. Deletions cut 0 bases from V and 2 bases from J, with 8 bases between. The length of the CDR3 is 15 residues. Per the germline V gene, CDR1 is SGHDN and CDR2 is FVKESK. The CDR3 protein is CASSQDITPYNEQFF. The CDR3 nucleotides read TGTGCCAGCAGCCAAGACATTACCCCCTACAATGAGCAGTTCTTC.

Of note for this clone: The junction departs from germline at one end; a sequencing error may be responsible. The gene calls are TRBV7-7 and TRBJ2-7; 11 nucleotides agree with TRBD1. The CDR3 contains 15 residues. CDR1 and CDR2 from the germline V gene are SSHAT and FNYEAQ (reference sequence). The CDR3 spells CASSVGTGGGYEQYF. CDR3 nucleotides: TGTGCTAGCAGCGTAGGGACAGGGGGGGGCTACGAGCAGTACTTC.

This rearrangement joins TRBV27 to TRBJ2-7; D is perhaps TRBD1 (5 bases). Deletions cut 3 bases from V and 5 bases from J, with 17 bases between. This CDR3 contains 15 residues. Germline assignment: CDR1 MNHEY and CDR2 SMNVEV (reference sequence). This CDR3 reads CASSFRQGTSHEQYF. The CDR3 coding sequence is TGTGCCAGCAGTTTCCGGCAGGGTACTTCCCACGAGCAGTACTTC.

This rearrangement joins TRBV5-4 to TRBJ2-2; D unclear. There are 15 residues in the CDR3. V lost 4 bases, J lost 0 bases, and 10 bases lay in between. CDR1 SGHNT and CDR2 YYREEE come from the germline V gene (reference sequence). CDR3 region: CASSIDTANTGELFF. CDR3 DNA: TGTGCCAGCAGCATAGACACTGCGAACACCGGGGAGCTGTTTTTT.

This sequence joins TRBV15 and TRBJ2-1; perhaps TRBD1 as D (7 bases). Trimming took off 0 bases at V and 4 bases at J, with 10 bases between the two ends. The CDR3 consists of 15 residues. Germline CDR1 LNHNV, CDR2 YYDKDF (reference sequence). The CDR3 region is CATSRDRGEYNEQFF. The CDR3 coding sequence is TGTGCCACCAGCAGAGACAGGGGGGAGTACAATGAGCAGTTCTTC.

This sequence joins TRBV4-1 and TRBJ2-1; tentative D call: TRBD1 (5 bases). The CDR3 sequence is 16 residues long. Trimming pared 0 bases from V and 5 bases from J, leaving 14 bases between. From germline, CDR1 is MGHRA and CDR2 YSYEKL. CDR3 sequence (DNA): TGCGCCAGCAGCCAAGATAGGGGCAGTTTCCACAATGAGCAGTTCTTC. It codes for CASSQDRGSFHNEQFF.

The rearrangement links TRBV19 to TRBJ2-7, with 7 nucleotides matching TRBD2. Trimming cost V 2 bases and J 0 bases; bases outside gene matches: 4. The CDR3 has 15 amino acids. Germline V gene data show CDR1 as LNHDA and CDR2 as SQIVND (reference sequence). DNA of the CDR3: TGTGCCAGTAGTATATCGGGACTACACTCCTACGAGCAGTACTTC. It encodes CASSISGLHSYEQYF.

This CDR3 is CASSYRSDALPYEQFF. The CDR3 DNA sequence: TGTGCCAGCAGTTACCGATCCGATGCCCTACCCTATGAGCAGTTCTTC. The V call is TRBV6-5, the J call TRBJ2-1; no definite D call. The V end lost 2 bases, the J end lost 8 bases, and 19 bases lay between the germline ends. This CDR3 region has 16 residues. Germline lookup yields CDR1 MNHEY and CDR2 SVGAGI.

There are a few counts of this clone. Other DNA sequences in the sample encode the same CDR3. V and J are TRBV9 and TRBJ1-1; D gene unclear. V was clipped by 1 base and J by 2 bases, with 6 bases between them. Germline assignment: CDR1 SGDLS and CDR2 YYNGEE. This CDR3 has 13 residues. Written as DNA, the CDR3 is TGTGCCAGCAGCGTATCAGAAAACACTGAAGCTTTCTTT. This sequence encodes CASSVSENTEAFF.

J is TRBJ2-5 and V is TRBV11-2; 10 positions match TRBD1. V lost 1 base, J lost 3 bases, and 8 bases stayed unmatched. The CDR3 has 17 residues. Germline values: CDR1 SGHAT, CDR2 FQNNGV. CDR3 sequence reads: CASSLALTGTGEETQYF. As DNA, the CDR3 is TGTGCCAGCAGCTTAGCGCTTACCGGGACAGGGGAAGAGACCCAGTACTTC.

This chain's CDR3 is CASSPEHGNATFSSYEQYF. CDR3 sequence (DNA): TGTGCCAGCAGTCCCGAGCACGGGAATGCAACCTTTAGCTCCTACGAGCAGTACTTC. The chain is built from TRBV7-9 and TRBJ2-7; D might be TRBD2 (5 bases). CDR3 length: 19 residues. Germline assignment: CDR1 SEHNR and CDR2 FQNEAQ (reference sequence). V shed 6 bases and J shed 0 bases, with 27 bases lying between them.

V and J are TRBV27 and TRBJ2-1, with 7 bases lining up with TRBD1. The ends lost 5 bases at V and 6 bases at J; junction bases unmatched: 7. Germline-derived CDR1 and CDR2 are MNHEY and SMNVEV (reference sequence). This CDR3 is 14 amino acids long. The CDR3 nucleotides are TGTGCCAGCAGTCCCGGGACAGTTATCAATGAGCAGTTCTTC. It yields the protein CASSPGTVINEQFF.

V is TRBV19 and J is TRBJ1-5, with 9 bases that match TRBD1. After removal of 7 bases from V and 4 bases from J, the junction contained 8 bases not matched to a gene. There are 15 residues in the CDR3. Germline V CDR1 and CDR2: LNHDA, SQIVND (reference sequence). The CDR3 spells CASISGQGLNQPQHF. In DNA, the CDR3 is TGTGCCAGTATCAGTGGACAGGGGCTAAATCAGCCCCAGCATTTT.

In regard to this clone: The sample has other DNA sequences that encode this CDR3 too. The V call is TRBV28, the J call TRBJ1-2; D is uncertain. Trimming removed 8 bases at V and 5 bases at J, with 9 bases between. This CDR3 contains 11 residues. Looked up from germline, CDR1 is MDHEN and CDR2 is SYDVKM. The CDR3 spells CASSDLYGYTF. The DNA of the CDR3 is TGTGCCAGCTCCGACTTGTATGGCTACACCTTC.

V is TRBV9 and J is TRBJ2-7; 9 nucleotides align to TRBD1. This CDR3 is 15 amino acids long. Losses at the gene ends were 3 bases for V and 1 base for J; bases not matched to a gene: 5. Germline V gene sequence: CDR1 SGDLS, CDR2 YYNGEE. The CDR3 loop is CASSAEGTGSYEQYF. CDR3 bases: TGTGCCAGCAGCGCCGAGGGGACAGGGTCCTACGAGCAGTACTTC.

This chain links TRBV28 with TRBJ2-2; a weak D match, TRBD2 (5 bases). The CDR3 covers 19 residues. Trimming removed 3 bases at V and 8 bases at J, with 28 bases between. The germline V gene encodes CDR1 MDHEN and CDR2 SYDVKM. CDR3: CASSFQINYSGSNFGELFF. For the CDR3, the DNA is TGTGCCAGCAGTTTCCAAATCAACTATAGTGGGAGTAACTTTGGGGAGCTGTTTTTT.

The count of this clone is one. This likely came from a read error, as a far larger clone is one base away. The sample has other DNA sequences that encode this CDR3 too. The V and J genes are TRBV27 and TRBJ2-1; D uncertain. Germline V gene data show CDR1 as MNHEY and CDR2 as SMNVEV (reference sequence). This CDR3 spans 12 amino acids. Trimming left V 2 bases short and J 3 bases short, with 2 bases between. The CDR3 spells CASSLDYNEQFF. The CDR3, as DNA: TGTGCCAGCAGTTTAGACTACAATGAGCAGTTCTTC.

This clone has a handful of counts. CDR3 protein: CASSGAPIDRGNTDTQYF. The CDR3 coding sequence is TGTGCCAGCAGTGGAGCACCTATAGACAGGGGGAACACAGATACGCAGTATTTT. This chain joins TRBV25-1 and TRBJ2-3; 9 bases align to TRBD1. V dropped 4 bases and J dropped 2; count of bases not matched to a gene: 13. The germline V gene encodes CDR1 MGHDK and CDR2 SYGVNS. The CDR3 has 18 residues.